Shown below are 27 T cell receptor beta chains from a single sample sequenced in a study of blood T cell repertoires in COVID-19. TCRdb's table, derived via immunoSEQ multiplex PCR, lists solely in-frame clones and lacks some. The table shows around 78,000 clones, with approximately 90% occurring only once. Input material: peripheral blood. These receptors were collected from a man aged 70 or older with active or convalescent COVID-19.

This clone was observed a single time. The CDR3 loop reads CASSPTPTARRAPSGNTIYF. In DNA form, the CDR3 reads TGTGCCAGCTCACCAACGCCGACGGCCCGCAGGGCCCCCTCTGGAAACACCATATATTTT. The rearrangement joins TRBV18 to TRBJ1-3; a possible D gene is TRBD1 (5 bases). The V end was cut by 2 bases, the J end by 0 bases, with 23 bases between. Germline V gives CDR1 KGHSH, CDR2 LQKENI. This CDR3 contains 20 residues.

This chain links TRBV5-1 with TRBJ1-2; TRBD1 matches at 8 bases. The V gene end was trimmed by 3 bases and the J gene end by 3 bases; junction bases not matched to a gene: 1. The germline CDR1 and CDR2 sequences are SGHRS and YFSETQ. This CDR3 is built from 13 residues. The CDR3 region is CASSSGQDYGYTF. DNA for the CDR3: TGCGCCAGCAGCTCGGGACAGGACTATGGCTACACCTTC.

This clone was picked up one time. Germline is not matched at one junction end, which may reflect a read error. The V call is TRBV7-2, the J call TRBJ2-5, with 10 bases matching TRBD1. CDR1 is SGHTA, CDR2 FQGNSA, per germline. This CDR3 comprises 15 residues. CDR3 protein: CASSIAGQGWETQYF. The CDR3 DNA reads TGTGCCAGCAGCATAGCGGGACAGGGGTGGGAGACCCAGTACTTC.

Worth noting for this clone: This may arise from a read error, as a much more abundant clone is one base away. V is TRBV27 and J is TRBJ2-2; 8 bases fit TRBD1. Germline V CDR1 and CDR2: MNHEY, SMNVEV (reference sequence). V was clipped by 5 bases and J by 1 base; unmatched bases: 3. The CDR3 contains 15 residues. CDR3 region: CASSPGTGNTGELFF. In DNA, the CDR3 is TGTGCCAGCAGTCCCGGGACAGGGAACACCGGGGAGCTGTTTTTT.

This clone turned up a few times. This sequence joins TRBV6-1 and TRBJ1-1; possibly TRBD1 for D (5 bases). CDR3 length equals 15 residues. The germline V and J ends were trimmed by 1 base and 3 bases, with 12 bases remaining between them. Germline assignment: CDR1 MNHNS and CDR2 SASEGT. CDR3 coding DNA: TGTGCCAGCAGTGAAGGGGCAGGGTGGGACACTGAAGCTTTCTTT. Its protein is CASSEGAGWDTEAFF.

The chain couples TRBV9 to TRBJ2-1; 8 bases match TRBD2. In germline, CDR1 is SGDLS, CDR2 YYNGEE. The V segment lost 2 bases and the J segment 6 bases; nucleotides outside the gene matches: 4. This CDR3 is built from 14 residues. The CDR3 is CASSVGLASNEQFF. The CDR3 coding sequence is TGTGCCAGCAGCGTCGGACTAGCTAGCAATGAGCAGTTCTTC. Variable domain in full (rest from reference TRBV9 and TRBJ2-1): DSGVTQTPKHLITATGQRVTLRCSPRSGDLSVYWYQQSLDQGLQFLIQYYNGEERAKGNILERFSAQQFPDLHSELNLSSLELGDSALYFCASSVGLASNEQFFGPGTRLTVL.

Concerning this clone itself: A read error may produce the germline difference seen at one junction end. V usage is TRBV7-7 and J usage is TRBJ2-2; D is perhaps TRBD2 (7 bases). This CDR3 region has 16 residues. Germline CDR1 SSHAT, CDR2 FNYEAQ (reference sequence). CDR3 residues: CASSPSVGGGSGELFF. The CDR3 coding sequence is TGTGCTAGCAGCCCAAGCGTTGGCGGGGGCTCCGGGGAGCTGTTTTTT.

This sequence joins TRBV6-5 and TRBJ2-3, with D maybe TRBD2 (6 bases). V was shortened by 10 bases and J by 0 bases, with 14 bases between the two germline ends. Germline V CDR1 and CDR2: MNHEY, SVGAGI. The CDR3 spans 14 residues. The CDR3: CATRSGTSTDTQYF. The CDR3, as DNA: TGTGCCACCCGTAGCGGTACTAGCACAGATACGCAGTATTTT.

The chain links TRBV9 to TRBJ2-3; perhaps TRBD2 as D (6 bases). Trimming took off 0 bases at V and 0 bases at J, with 8 bases between the two ends. In germline, CDR1 is SGDLS, CDR2 YYNGEE. The CDR3 has 15 residues. The CDR3 region has the DNA TGTGCCAGCAGCGTAGGCGCGGGGAGCACAGATACGCAGTATTTT. Protein: CASSVGAGSTDTQYF.

Worth noting for this clone: Other DNA variants within this sample encode the same CDR3. In DNA, the CDR3 is TGCGCCAGCAGCTTGGTTCAGGGGACTGAAGCTTTCTTT. It codes for CASSLVQGTEAFF. This sequence joins TRBV5-1 and TRBJ1-1; perhaps TRBD1 as D (6 bases). Germline CDR1 and CDR2: SGHRS and YFSETQ. The CDR3 covers 13 residues. V lost 0 bases and J lost 5, with 8 bases in between.

This clone was counted once. This chain connects TRBV6-6 to TRBJ1-4, with a tentative D call TRBD1 (5 bases). V lost 7 bases to trimming and J lost 5 bases, with 17 bases between them. The length of the CDR3 is 15 residues. Germline assignment: CDR1 MNHNY and CDR2 SVGAGI (reference sequence). Here the CDR3 reads CASTPRGTANEKLFF. The CDR3, as DNA: TGTGCCAGCACCCCCCGCGGGACGGCAAATGAAAAACTGTTTTTT.

The rearrangement joins TRBV27 to TRBJ2-1; 11 bases match TRBD1. The CDR3 consists of 18 residues. CDR1 is MNHEY and CDR2 is SMNVEV in the germline V gene (reference sequence). After removal of 10 bases from V and 5 bases from J, the junction contained 19 bases not matched to a gene. The CDR3 is CATSFRAWLGQGDNEQFF. CDR3 coding DNA: TGTGCCACCTCCTTTCGTGCGTGGCTGGGACAGGGGGACAATGAGCAGTTCTTC.

The chain recombines TRBV2 with TRBJ1-5; D call uncertain. The CDR3 contains 14 residues. The V gene lost 6 bases and the J gene lost 4 bases, with 13 bases spanning the gap. Germline V gene lookup returns CDR1 SNHLY and CDR2 FYNNEI. The CDR3: CASRKGGGNQPQHF. Written as DNA, the CDR3 is TGTGCCAGCAGGAAGGGAGGAGGAAATCAGCCCCAGCATTTT.

There are a few counts of this clone. This chain joins TRBV28 and TRBJ2-3; 12 nucleotides match TRBD2. The CDR3 sequence is 15 residues long. Trimming removed 5 bases from V and 3 bases from J; junction bases left unmatched: 3. Germline CDR1 is MDHEN and CDR2 is SYDVKM. The CDR3 bases are TGTGCCAGCAGTCCTAGCGGGAGGGGTACAGATACGCAGTATTTT. Its protein product is CASSPSGRGTDTQYF.

This clone was counted many times. V usage is TRBV5-1 and J usage is TRBJ1-4; D is perhaps TRBD1 (6 bases). V was clipped by 2 bases and J by 5 bases, with 10 bases between them. The CDR3 loop spans 14 amino acids. Per the germline V gene, CDR1 is SGHRS and CDR2 is YFSETQ. CDR3 nucleotides: TGCGCCAGCAGCTTACAACAGGGAAATGAAAAACTGTTTTTT. It yields the protein CASSLQQGNEKLFF.

J is TRBJ2-7 and V is TRBV5-1, with 8 bases that match TRBD1. V lost 0 bases, J lost 3 bases, and 5 bases stayed unmatched. There are 15 residues in the CDR3. Germline CDR1 and CDR2: SGHRS and YFSETQ. The CDR3 sequence: CASSLAGTGLYEQYF. For the CDR3, the DNA is TGCGCCAGCAGCTTGGCCGGGACAGGCCTCTACGAGCAGTACTTC.

This clone has just one count. This rearrangement joins TRBV7-3 to TRBJ1-2; 8 bases match TRBD1. V was pared by 5 bases and J by 8 bases, with 7 bases of the junction left unmatched. Germline V gene data show CDR1 as SGHTA and CDR2 as FQGTGA. CDR3 length: 13 residues. The CDR3 coding sequence is TGTGCCAGCAGCCATCCGGGACAGGAAGGCTACACCTTC. Translated: CASSHPGQEGYTF.

This chain links TRBV6-5 with TRBJ2-5, with TRBD2 matching over 14 bases. Germline CDR1 MNHEY, CDR2 SVGAGI. J was trimmed by 3 bases and V by 8 bases; bases with no gene match: 5. The CDR3 loop spans 15 amino acids. CDR3 bases: TGTGCCAGCTTCCGGGGACTAGCGGGAGAAGAGACCCAGTACTTC. Protein product: CASFRGLAGEETQYF.

This chain uses TRBV7-8 with TRBJ2-4, with 7 nucleotides matching TRBD2. The germline CDR1 and CDR2 sequences are SGHVS and FQNEAQ. The CDR3 has 12 residues. V lost 5 bases, J lost 14 bases, and 9 bases stayed unmatched. CDR3 bases: TGTGCCAGCAGCCCGATCGCGGGGGTTGAGTACTTC. Translated, it gives CASSPIAGVEYF.

The V gene is TRBV6-5, the J gene TRBJ1-5, with 7 positions matching TRBD1. Germline trimming cut 7 bases from V and 5 bases from J; bases unmatched to any gene: 5. The germline CDR1 and CDR2 sequences are MNHEY and SVGAGI. The CDR3 loop spans 13 amino acids. The CDR3 DNA is TGTGCCAGCACCCCGCAGGGGGATCAGCCCCAGCATTTT. This sequence encodes CASTPQGDQPQHF.

The chain carries TRBV6-1 and TRBJ1-1; D perhaps matches TRBD1 (5 bases). Trimming pared 3 bases from V and 2 bases from J, leaving 10 bases between. The V gene's germline CDR1 is MNHNS and CDR2 SASEGT. The CDR3 runs to 14 residues. The CDR3 DNA is TGTGCCAGCAGTGAGTGGGGGGGAAACACTGAAGCTTTCTTT. It codes for CASSEWGGNTEAFF.

This sequence joins TRBV7-8 and TRBJ2-1; perhaps TRBD2 as D (6 bases). Trimming removed 6 bases from V and 2 bases from J, with 26 bases in between. Germline lookup yields CDR1 SGHVS and CDR2 FQNEAQ. There are 19 residues in the CDR3. DNA for the CDR3: TGTGCCAGCAGGCCCCCCCTAGGCGCTAGCTCGGGGGCCTACAATGAGCAGTTCTTC. As protein: CASRPPLGASSGAYNEQFF. Full variable domain (rest looked up from reference TRBV7-8 and TRBJ2-1): GAGVSQSPRYKVAKRGQDVALRCDPISGHVSLFWYQQALGQGPEFLTYFQNEAQLDKSGLPSDRFFAERPEGSVSTLKIQRTQQEDSAVYLCASRPPLGASSGAYNEQFFGPGTRLTVL.

This chain joins TRBV7-2 and TRBJ1-2; perhaps TRBD1 as D (5 bases). CDR1 is SGHTA, CDR2 FQGNSA, per germline. CDR3 size: 14 residues. The ends were cut back, 5 bases at V and 8 bases at J, with 18 bases in the middle. The CDR3 protein is CASSTEGAPGGYTF. In nucleotides, the CDR3 is TGTGCCAGCAGCACAGAAGGGGCCCCGGGCGGCTACACCTTC. The full variable domain, its missing parts supplied by reference TRBV7-2 and TRBJ1-2, is GAGVSQSPSNKVTEKGKDVELRCDPISGHTALYWYRQSLGQGLEFLIYFQGNSAPDKSGLPSDRFSAERTGGSVSTLTIQRTQQEDSAVYLCASSTEGAPGGYTFGSGTRLTVV.

The chain is built from TRBV30 and TRBJ1-5; D gene ambiguous. Trimming cost V 4 bases and J 2 bases, with 9 bases left between them. The CDR3 is 13 residues long. The germline CDR1 and CDR2 sequences are GTSNPN and SVGIG (reference sequence). The CDR3 protein is CAWTGGGNQPQHF. CDR3 sequence (DNA): TGTGCCTGGACCGGCGGGGGCAATCAGCCCCAGCATTTT.

The V and J genes are TRBV5-5 and TRBJ2-7; the match to TRBD1 covers 7 bases. Unmatched junction bases numbered 21, after V lost 3 bases and J lost 3 bases. In germline, CDR1 is SGHKS, CDR2 YYEKEE (reference sequence). The CDR3 consists of 19 residues. The CDR3 DNA reads as TGTGCCAGCAGCTCCGGAAGCCTTAGACAGGGTTCGGGACGCTACGAGCAGTACTTC. This encodes CASSSGSLRQGSGRYEQYF. The full variable domain, its missing parts supplied by reference TRBV5-5 and TRBJ2-7, is DAGVTQSPTHLIKTRGQQVTLRCSPISGHKSVSWYQQVLGQGPQFIFQYYEKEERGRGNFPDRFSARQFPNYSSELNVNALLLGDSALYLCASSSGSLRQGSGRYEQYFGPGTRLTVT.

The J gene is TRBJ2-3, the V gene TRBV21-1; no check of the table's D call, TRBD2, against the DNA was made. TRBV21-1 is marked as a pseudogene. CDR3 length: 17 residues. CDR3 DNA sequence: TGTGCCAGCAGCAAAAAGGCAGCGGGAGAATGCCCAGATACGCAGTATTTT. This sequence encodes CASSKKAAGECPDTQYF.

The chain carries TRBV5-4 and TRBJ1-1; TRBD1 might be the D (6 bases). The CDR3 is made up of 14 amino acids. With 1 base removed from V and 1 base from J, the gap between germline ends came to 8 bases. CDR1 is SGHNT, CDR2 YYREEE, per germline (reference sequence). CDR3 loop: CASSLLGANTEAFF. In DNA, the CDR3 is TGTGCCAGCAGCTTGCTGGGGGCGAACACTGAAGCTTTCTTT. Full variable domain (missing parts from reference TRBV5-4 and TRBJ1-1): ETGVTQSPTHLIKTRGQQVTLRCSSQSGHNTVSWYQQALGQGPQFIFQYYREEENGRGNFPPRFSGLQFPNYSSELNVNALELDDSALYLCASSLLGANTEAFFGQGTRLTVV.